Each of the 20 T cell receptor beta chains below was sequenced from the same sample in a study of T cell responses to AZD1222 COVID-19 vaccine. The data were produced by immunoSEQ multiplex PCR, yet TCRdb's version contains in-frame clones alone and is incomplete. This table holds about 150,000 clones, less than 95% found once. This sample comprised peripheral blood, obtained on day 0 of AZD1222 vaccination. The receptor source for this set is an adult in good health.

This chain uses TRBV10-3 with TRBJ1-2; TRBD1 matches at 7 bases. J gave up 4 bases and V 0 bases, and 5 bases lay outside the gene matches. Per germline, CDR1 ENHRY and CDR2 SYGVKD. The CDR3 length is 15 residues. CDR3 nucleotide sequence: TGTGCCATCAGTGAGTCCCCGGCAGGGGGCTATGGCTACACCTTC. It translates to CAISESPAGGYGYTF.

The chain has TRBV28 and TRBJ1-4; no definite D call. The CDR3 has 14 residues. V gave up 3 bases and J gave up 7 bases, with 12 bases separating them. Germline assignment: CDR1 MDHEN and CDR2 SYDVKM. The CDR3 DNA is TGTGCCAGCAGTTTTTATGTCGCGGGTGAAAAACTGTTTTTT. Residues: CASSFYVAGEKLFF. Combining the CDR3 with reference TRBV28 and TRBJ1-4 gives the whole variable domain DVKVTQSSRYLVKRTGEKVFLECVQDMDHENMFWYRQDPGLGLRLIYFSYDVKMKEKGDIPEGYSVSREKKERFSLILESASTNQTSMYLCASSFYVAGEKLFFGSGTQLSVL.

The rearrangement links TRBV6-2 or TRBV6-3 to TRBJ1-2; 11 bases line up with TRBD1. The V segment lost 4 bases and the J segment 4 bases; nucleotides outside the gene matches: 2. Looked up from germline, CDR1 is MNHEY and CDR2 is SVGEGT. The CDR3 extends over 14 amino acids. This chain's CDR3 is CASSSGTGGYGYTF. The DNA of the CDR3 is TGTGCCAGCAGTTCCGGGACAGGGGGCTATGGCTACACCTTC.

The chain couples TRBV5-1 to TRBJ1-1; D gene uncertain. Trimming shortened V by 4 bases and J by 0 bases, and 13 bases separated the two germline ends. Germline V gene lookup returns CDR1 SGHRS and CDR2 YFSETQ. This CDR3 contains 15 residues. The CDR3 region is CASSLTAHLNTEAFF. The DNA of the CDR3 is TGCGCCAGCAGCCTGACGGCGCATTTGAACACTGAAGCTTTCTTT.

The chain carries TRBV5-5 and TRBJ2-5; D is undetermined. Trimming took off 0 bases at V and 5 bases at J, with 5 bases between the two ends. The germline V gene encodes CDR1 SGHKS and CDR2 YYEKEE (reference sequence). This CDR3 comprises 12 residues. In nucleotides, the CDR3 is TGTGCCAGCAGCTTGGTTGTGGAGACCCAGTACTTC. As protein: CASSLVVETQYF. Variable domain in full (rest from reference TRBV5-5 and TRBJ2-5): DAGVTQSPTHLIKTRGQQVTLRCSPISGHKSVSWYQQVLGQGPQFIFQYYEKEERGRGNFPDRFSARQFPNYSSELNVNALLLGDSALYLCASSLVVETQYFGPGTRLLVL.

For the CDR3, the DNA is TGTGCCAGTAGTATCCTCATCCCCGGAAACACCATATATTTT. Encoded protein: CASSILIPGNTIYF. This chain uses TRBV19 with TRBJ1-3; D remains ambiguous. Trimming pared 3 bases from V and 4 bases from J, leaving 10 bases between. The germline V gene encodes CDR1 LNHDA and CDR2 SQIVND (reference sequence). CDR3 length equals 14 residues.

This clone came up once. This chain connects TRBV10-3 to TRBJ2-1; D remains unclear. Trimming took 6 bases from V and 7 from J, leaving 7 bases between them. The CDR3 extends over 11 amino acids. CDR1 is ENHRY, CDR2 SYGVKD, per germline. The CDR3 is CAIRDRNEQFF. The CDR3, as DNA: TGTGCCATCAGAGATCGGAATGAGCAGTTCTTC.

This clone was detected once. The chain joins TRBV3-1 (or the pseudogene TRBV3-2) to TRBJ1-2; unclear D gene. Germline loops: CDR1 LGHDT, CDR2 YNNKEL (reference sequence). Trimming removed 0 bases at V and 6 bases at J, with 11 bases between. The CDR3 covers 14 residues. CDR3 sequence (DNA): TGTGCCAGCAGCCAAGATGTGCGCTTTAATGGCTACACCTTC. This codes for CASSQDVRFNGYTF.

The V gene is TRBV9, the J gene TRBJ1-3, with D perhaps TRBD1 (6 bases). With 0 bases removed from V and 8 bases from J, the gap between germline ends came to 15 bases. The CDR3 has 15 amino acids. Germline CDR1 SGDLS, CDR2 YYNGEE. The CDR3, as DNA: TGTGCCAGCAGCGTAGGGGAGACAGGACGGGACACCATATATTTT. It codes for CASSVGETGRDTIYF.

The chain recombines TRBV30 with TRBJ1-1, with D perhaps TRBD1 (5 bases). CDR1 is GTSNPN, CDR2 SVGIG, per germline (reference sequence). The CDR3 sequence is 14 residues long. Deletions cut 2 bases from V and 4 bases from J, with 14 bases between. This CDR3 reads CAWSNPGRGTEAFF. CDR3 in DNA: TGTGCCTGGAGTAACCCAGGGAGGGGCACTGAAGCTTTCTTT.

This clone was counted a single time. This chain uses TRBV6-5 with TRBJ2-7, with TRBD2 identical over 12 bases. There are 15 residues in the CDR3. Germline lookup yields CDR1 MNHEY and CDR2 SVGAGI. The junction had 4 bases not matched to a gene; V was cut back by 5 bases and J by 2 bases. The CDR3, as DNA: TGTGCCAGCAGTACACTAGCGGGGGGACCCTACGAGCAGTACGTC. As protein: CASSTLAGGPYEQYV.

The rearrangement links TRBV9 to TRBJ1-4; D is uncertain. V dropped 0 bases and J dropped 8 bases, with 14 bases sitting between them. Germline V CDR1 and CDR2: SGDLS, YYNGEE. This CDR3 is built from 15 residues. This CDR3 is CASSVAPDIGEKLFF. In DNA, the CDR3 is TGTGCCAGCAGCGTAGCTCCCGATATTGGGGAAAAACTGTTTTTT. The full variable domain, rest sourced from reference TRBV9 and TRBJ1-4, is DSGVTQTPKHLITATGQRVTLRCSPRSGDLSVYWYQQSLDQGLQFLIQYYNGEERAKGNILERFSAQQFPDLHSELNLSSLELGDSALYFCASSVAPDIGEKLFFGSGTQLSVL.

The rearrangement uses TRBV2 and TRBJ2-1, with 7 bases fitting TRBD1. The V gene's germline CDR1 is SNHLY and CDR2 FYNNEI. This CDR3 contains 15 residues. The V gene end was trimmed by 6 bases and the J gene end by 2 bases; junction bases not matched to a gene: 7. CDR3 nucleotides: TGTGCCAGCAGGTTTACAGGGGCGGCCTACAATGAGCAGTTCTTC. It specifies CASRFTGAAYNEQFF.

The chain recombines TRBV30 with TRBJ2-7; D is perhaps TRBD2 (5 bases). The CDR3 sequence is 16 residues long. Looked up from germline, CDR1 is GTSNPN and CDR2 is SVGIG (reference sequence). Trimming shortened V by 2 bases and J by 4 bases, and 21 bases separated the two germline ends. The CDR3 DNA sequence: TGTGCCTGGAGTACCTCGTTGAGGGCCCTTGATTACGAGCAGTACGTC. Translating gives CAWSTSLRALDYEQYV.

This chain uses TRBV18 with TRBJ1-2; the D gene is possibly TRBD1 (5 bases). The CDR3 is made up of 14 amino acids. Germline loops: CDR1 KGHSH, CDR2 LQKENI. Trimming left V 3 bases short and J 4 bases short, with 12 bases between. The CDR3 nucleotides read TGTGCCAGCTCACCCCCGGGACCTATCTATGGCTACACCTTC. Residues: CASSPPGPIYGYTF.

The chain combines TRBV5-1 with TRBJ2-2, with TRBD2 matching 7 bases. Germline trimming cut 4 bases from V and 6 bases from J; bases unmatched to any gene: 12. Germline V CDR1 and CDR2: SGHRS, YFSETQ. The CDR3 contains 16 residues. Here the CDR3 DNA reads TGCGCCAGCAGCCCCGGACTAGTGGTTCTTGCCGGGGAGCTGTTTTTT. Translated, it gives CASSPGLVVLAGELFF.

The count of this clone is one. This chain links TRBV6-5 with TRBJ1-2; TRBD1 is a possible D gene (5 bases). The V gene lost 8 bases and the J gene lost 4 bases, with 17 bases spanning the gap. The germline V gene has CDR1 MNHEY and CDR2 SVGAGI. The CDR3 runs to 14 residues. In nucleotides, the CDR3 is TGTGCCAGCCGTCGGGGAACAGGCCTCTATGGCTACACCTTC. This translates into CASRRGTGLYGYTF.

V usage is TRBV18 and J usage is TRBJ1-1; D possibly corresponds to TRBD1 (5 bases). Trimming took 3 bases from V and 11 from J, leaving 19 bases between them. This CDR3 spans 14 amino acids. Germline V CDR1 and CDR2: KGHSH, LQKENI. CDR3 nucleotides: TGTGCCAGCTCACCGGGACTGAGTATATTTATGGCTTTCTTT. Encoded protein: CASSPGLSIFMAFF.

DNA of the CDR3: TGTGCCAGCAGTTCAGGACAGGGGTCTGAAGCTTTCTTT. Residues: CASSSGQGSEAFF. The chain has TRBV6-5 and TRBJ1-1; 9 bases map to TRBD1. Germline CDR1 and CDR2: MNHEY and SVGAGI. CDR3 length: 13 residues. The J segment lost 6 bases and the V segment lost 4 bases, leaving 3 bases of the junction unmatched.

The V and J genes are TRBV5-4 and TRBJ2-7; D perhaps matches TRBD1 (5 bases). The CDR3 is 11 amino acids. V lost 6 bases and J 3 bases, leaving 7 bases between the germline ends. CDR1 and CDR2 from the germline V gene are SGHNT and YYREEE (reference sequence). CDR3 residues: CASTDSYEQYV. In DNA form, the CDR3 reads TGTGCCAGCACAGACAGCTACGAGCAGTACGTC.